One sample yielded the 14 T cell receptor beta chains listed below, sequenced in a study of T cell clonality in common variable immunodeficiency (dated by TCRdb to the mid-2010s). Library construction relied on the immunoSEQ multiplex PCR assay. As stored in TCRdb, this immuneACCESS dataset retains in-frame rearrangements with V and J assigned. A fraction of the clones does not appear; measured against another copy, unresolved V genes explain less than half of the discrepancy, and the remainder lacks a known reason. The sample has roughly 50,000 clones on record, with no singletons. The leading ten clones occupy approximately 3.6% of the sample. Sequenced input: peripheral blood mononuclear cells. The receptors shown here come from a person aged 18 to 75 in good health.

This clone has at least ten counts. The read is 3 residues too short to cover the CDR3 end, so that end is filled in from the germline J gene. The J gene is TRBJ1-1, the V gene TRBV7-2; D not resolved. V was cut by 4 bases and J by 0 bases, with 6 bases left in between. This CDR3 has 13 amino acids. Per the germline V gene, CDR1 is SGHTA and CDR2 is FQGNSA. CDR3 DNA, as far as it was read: TGTGCCAGCAGCTACCACATGAACACTGAA. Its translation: CASSYHMNTE. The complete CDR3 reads CASSYHMNTEAFF. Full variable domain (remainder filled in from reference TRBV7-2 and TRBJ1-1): GAGVSQSPSNKVTEKGKDVELRCDPISGHTALYWYRQSLGQGLEFLIYFQGNSAPDKSGLPSDRFSAERTGGSVSTLTIQRTQQEDSAVYLCASSYHMNTEAFFGQGTRLTVV.

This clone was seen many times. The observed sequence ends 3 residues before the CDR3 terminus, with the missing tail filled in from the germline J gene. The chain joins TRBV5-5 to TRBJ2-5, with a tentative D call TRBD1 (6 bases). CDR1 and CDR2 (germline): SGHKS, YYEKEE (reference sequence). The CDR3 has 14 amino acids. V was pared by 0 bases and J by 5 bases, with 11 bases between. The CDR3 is CASSLGGGEETQYF. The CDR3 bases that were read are TGTGCCAGCAGCTTGGGAGGGGGAGAGGAGACC.

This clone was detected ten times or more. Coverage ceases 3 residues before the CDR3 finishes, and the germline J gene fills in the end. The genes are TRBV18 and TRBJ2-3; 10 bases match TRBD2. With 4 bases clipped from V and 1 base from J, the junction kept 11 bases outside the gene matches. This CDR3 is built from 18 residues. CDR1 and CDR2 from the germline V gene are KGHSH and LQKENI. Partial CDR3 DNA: TGTGCCAGCTCACGACAGGCTACCGGGACTAGCGGCACAGATACG. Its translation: CASSRQATGTSGTDT. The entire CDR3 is CASSRQATGTSGTDTQYF.

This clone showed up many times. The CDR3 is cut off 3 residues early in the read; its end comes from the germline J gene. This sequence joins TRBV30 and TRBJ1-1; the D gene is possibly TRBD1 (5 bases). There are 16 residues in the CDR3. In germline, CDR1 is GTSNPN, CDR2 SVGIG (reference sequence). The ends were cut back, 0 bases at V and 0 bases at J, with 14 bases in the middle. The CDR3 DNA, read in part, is TGTGCCTGGAGTGTATCCGGACACGAAATGAACACTGAA. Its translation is CAWSVSGHEMNTE. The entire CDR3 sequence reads CAWSVSGHEMNTEAFF.

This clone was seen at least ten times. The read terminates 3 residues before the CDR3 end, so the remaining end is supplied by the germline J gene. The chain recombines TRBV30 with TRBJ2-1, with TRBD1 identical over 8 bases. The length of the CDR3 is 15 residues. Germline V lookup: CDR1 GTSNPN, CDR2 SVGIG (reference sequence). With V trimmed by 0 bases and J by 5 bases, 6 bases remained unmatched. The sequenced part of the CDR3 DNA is TGTGCCTGGAGTGTACTCCAGGGGGCGAACAATGAG. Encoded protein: CAWSVLQGANNE. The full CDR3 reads CAWSVLQGANNEQFF.

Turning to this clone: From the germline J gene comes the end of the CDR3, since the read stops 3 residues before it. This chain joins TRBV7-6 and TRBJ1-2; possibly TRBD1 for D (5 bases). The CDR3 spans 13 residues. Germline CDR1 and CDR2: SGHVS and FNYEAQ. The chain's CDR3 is CASSPRQGDDYTF. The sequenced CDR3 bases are TGTGCCAGCAGCCCGAGGCAAGGGGATGAC.

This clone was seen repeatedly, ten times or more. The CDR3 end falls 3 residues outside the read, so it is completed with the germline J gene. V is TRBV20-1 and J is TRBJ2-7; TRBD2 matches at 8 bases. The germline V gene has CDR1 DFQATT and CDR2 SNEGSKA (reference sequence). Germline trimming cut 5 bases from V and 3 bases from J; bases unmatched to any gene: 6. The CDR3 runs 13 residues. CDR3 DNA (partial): TGCAGTGCTCTAAGCGGGAGCGGCTACGAG. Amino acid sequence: CSALSGSGYE. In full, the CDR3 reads CSALSGSGYEQYF.

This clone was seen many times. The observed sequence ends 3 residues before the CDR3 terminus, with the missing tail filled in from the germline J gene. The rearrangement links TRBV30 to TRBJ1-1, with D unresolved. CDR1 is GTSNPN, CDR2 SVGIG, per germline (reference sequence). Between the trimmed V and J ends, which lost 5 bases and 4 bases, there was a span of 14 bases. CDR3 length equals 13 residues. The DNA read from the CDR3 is TGTGCCTGGTCACGGGGAACATCCACTGAA. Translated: CAWSRGTSTE. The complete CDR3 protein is CAWSRGTSTEAFF.

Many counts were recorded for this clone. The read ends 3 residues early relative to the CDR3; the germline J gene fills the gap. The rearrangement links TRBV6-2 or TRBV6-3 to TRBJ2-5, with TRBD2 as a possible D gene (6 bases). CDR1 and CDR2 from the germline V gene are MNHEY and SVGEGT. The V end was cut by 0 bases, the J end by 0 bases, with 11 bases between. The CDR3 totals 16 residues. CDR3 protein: CASSYSGLQYQETQYF. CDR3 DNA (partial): TGTGCCAGCAGTTACTCGGGACTGCAGTACCAAGAGACC.

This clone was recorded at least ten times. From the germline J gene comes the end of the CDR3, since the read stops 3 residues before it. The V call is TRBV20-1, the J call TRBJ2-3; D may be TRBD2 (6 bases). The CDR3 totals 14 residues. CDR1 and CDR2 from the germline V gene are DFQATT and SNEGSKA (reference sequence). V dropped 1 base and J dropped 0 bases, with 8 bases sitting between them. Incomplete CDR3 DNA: TGCAGTGCTAGAGTCCGGGGGAGCACAGATACG. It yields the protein CSARVRGSTDT. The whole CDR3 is CSARVRGSTDTQYF.

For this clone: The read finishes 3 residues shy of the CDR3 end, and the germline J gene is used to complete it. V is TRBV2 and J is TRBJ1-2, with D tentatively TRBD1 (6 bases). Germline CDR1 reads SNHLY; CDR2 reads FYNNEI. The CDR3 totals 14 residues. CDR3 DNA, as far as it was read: TGTGCCAGCAGTGAAGCGCGGGGGGCGCTCGGC. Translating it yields CASSEARGALG. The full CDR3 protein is CASSEARGALGYTF.

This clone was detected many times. CDR3 DNA, as far as it was read: TGTGCCAGCAGCTTGGTAGGGGGCAACACCGGGGAG. This gives the protein CASSLVGGNTGE. The whole CDR3 is CASSLVGGNTGELFF. The rearrangement links TRBV5-4 to TRBJ2-2, with 7 positions matching TRBD1. The read terminates 3 residues ahead of where the CDR3 ends, so the germline J gene completes it. J lost 2 bases, V lost 0 bases, and 1 base had no gene match. Per the germline V gene, CDR1 is SGHNT and CDR2 is YYREEE (reference sequence). There are 15 residues in the CDR3.

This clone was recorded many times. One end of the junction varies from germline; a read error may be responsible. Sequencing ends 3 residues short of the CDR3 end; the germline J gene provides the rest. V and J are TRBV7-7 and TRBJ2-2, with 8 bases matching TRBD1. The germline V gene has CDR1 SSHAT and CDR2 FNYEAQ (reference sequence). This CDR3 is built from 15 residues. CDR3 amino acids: CASSLDRGDTGELFF. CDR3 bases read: TGTGCTAGCAGCTTAGACAGGGGAGACACCGGGGAG.

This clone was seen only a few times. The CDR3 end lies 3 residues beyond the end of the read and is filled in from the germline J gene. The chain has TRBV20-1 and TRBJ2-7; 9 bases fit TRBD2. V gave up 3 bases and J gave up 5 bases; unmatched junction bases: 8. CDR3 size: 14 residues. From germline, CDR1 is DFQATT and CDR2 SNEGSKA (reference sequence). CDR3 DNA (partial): TGCAGTGCTAGGGTTAGCGGGAGAGTAGACGAG. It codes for CSARVSGRVDE. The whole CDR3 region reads CSARVSGRVDEQYF.